This T cell receptor beta chain was sequenced for a study of blood T cell repertoires in COVID-19. On the study more broadly: Material from acute and convalescent COVID-19 was sourced from the United States, Italy and Spain.

One Seattle source followed patients from active infection through their disease course. This clone was found a few times. Trimming removed 4 bases from V and 0 bases from J; junction bases left unmatched: 8. The CDR3 length is 16 residues. Germline CDR1 and CDR2: SGDLS and YYNGEE. Profiled with immunoSEQ multiplex PCR; TCRdb holds only in-frame clones, not every one. In the table there are 250,000 or so clones, 70% to 90% of which are singletons. This receptor was obtained from a woman aged 25 to 45 with COVID-19, enrolled during active disease. The rearrangement links TRBV9 to TRBJ1-2, with 8 positions matching TRBD1. Sequenced: peripheral blood. The CDR3 bases are TGTGCCAGCAGCTCACGGGACAGGCCAACTAACTATGGCTACACCTTC. Protein: CASSSRDRPTNYGYTF.